This entry describes one T cell receptor (beta chain). The target antigen is unknown. The intended depth for sequencing was 1 in 200,000 to 1 in 1 million T cells. TCRdb keeps only in-frame clones here, not all; method: immunoSEQ multiplex PCR. The sample comprises 110,000 to 150,000 clones, roughly three quarters of which are singletons, and approximately 5.1% rests with the top ten. The data derive from a study of cytotoxic CD8 clonotypes in ibrutinib-treated CLL. Study conclusions and caveats: The study found public clonotypes uncommon, contracting or stable on treatment.

The CDR3 has 17 residues. Germline-derived CDR1 and CDR2 are LNHDA and SQIVND (reference sequence). V was shortened by 2 bases and J by 2 bases, with 13 bases between the two germline ends. V gene TRBV19 combines with J gene TRBJ1-6; D not resolved. The receptor was derived from a human donor with chronic lymphocytic leukemia. Sequences were derived from PBMCs, sampled after 24 months of ibrutinib treatment. The CDR3 nucleotides read TGTGCCAGTAGTATATTTAGGGCATCAGCCTATAATTCACCCCTCCACTTT. Encoded protein: CASSIFRASAYNSPLHF. The full variable domain, completed using reference TRBV19 and TRBJ1-6, is DGGITQSPKYLFRKEGQNVTLSCEQNLNHDAMYWYRQDPGQGLRLIYYSQIVNDFQKGDIAEGYSVSREKKESFPLTVTSAQKNPTAFYLCASSIFRASAYNSPLHFGNGTRLTVT.